This passage covers 31 T cell receptor beta chains from one sample sequenced in a study of CD8 T cells in ankylosing spondylitis. TCRdb redid the calling of the 5' RACE reads with MiXCR, one entry per CDR3 protein. The sample has roughly 150,000 distinct CDR3 sequences, roughly 30% seen once. Sequences were obtained from synovial fluid, either unsorted or a sorted T cell fraction (not recorded which). The receptors shown here come from a male donor with ankylosing spondylitis.

The CDR3 coding sequence is TGCAGTGCTGGCGGGACTAGCGGGAGGTTACGAGAGACCCAGTACTTC. Translated: CSAGGTSGRLRETQYF. The chain uses TRBV20-1 and TRBJ2-5, with TRBD2 matching 15 bases. V lost 5 bases to trimming and J lost 4 bases; unmatched junction nucleotides: 8. The CDR3 loop spans 16 amino acids. Germline V gene sequence: CDR1 DFQATT, CDR2 SNEGSKA (reference sequence).

The sample holds a few counts of this clonotype. This rearrangement joins TRBV6-1 to TRBJ2-7, with D uncertain. Trimming shortened V by 6 bases and J by 2 bases, and 11 bases separated the two germline ends. The CDR3 covers 13 residues. The V gene's germline CDR1 is MNHNS and CDR2 SASEGT. The CDR3 coding sequence is TGTGCCAGCAGGTCGGGCAGTACCTACGAGCAGTACTTC. It codes for CASRSGSTYEQYF.

The table lists this clonotype with a few counts. J is TRBJ1-1 and V is TRBV28; D gene unclear. The germline V gene encodes CDR1 MDHEN and CDR2 SYDVKM. V was clipped by 4 bases and J by 0 bases, with 9 bases between them. The CDR3 loop spans 14 amino acids. The CDR3 DNA reads as TGTGCCAGCAGTTCGGCACAGTTGAACACTGAAGCTTTCTTT. Its translation: CASSSAQLNTEAFF.

The chain couples TRBV12-3 or TRBV12-4 to TRBJ1-2; perhaps TRBD1 as D (5 bases). Trimming stripped 6 bases from V and 5 bases from J, with 10 bases between. This CDR3 has 12 residues. The CDR3 sequence is CASRAGGYGYTF. CDR3 DNA sequence: TGTGCCAGCAGAGCCGGGGGGTATGGCTACACCTTC.

In its sample, this clonotype was seen many times. V gene TRBV5-5 combines with J gene TRBJ1-5; no firm D call. This CDR3 is built from 13 residues. Germline CDR1 and CDR2: SGHKS and YYEKEE (reference sequence). V gave up 5 bases and J gave up 9 bases, with 15 bases separating them. The chain's CDR3 is CASSNTPPGPQHF. As DNA, the CDR3 is TGTGCCAGCAGTAACACTCCCCCCGGGCCCCAGCATTTT.

Points on this clonotype: A much larger clone differs from this one at a single base, so this may be a read error. The chain couples TRBV19 to TRBJ2-1, with 7 positions matching TRBD1. The CDR3 is 15 amino acids. Germline V gene data show CDR1 as LNHDA and CDR2 as SQIVND (reference sequence). The CDR3 DNA is TGTGCCAGTAGTTTTCAGGGGGTAGCGTACAATAAGCAGTTCTTC. It is translated as CASSFQGVAYNKQFF.

The chain joins TRBV7-9 to TRBJ2-7; TRBD2 matches 7 bases. This CDR3 has 14 residues. Germline V gene data show CDR1 as SEHNR and CDR2 as FQNEAQ (reference sequence). Germline trimming cut 1 base from V and 5 bases from J; bases unmatched to any gene: 5. The CDR3 coding sequence is TGTGCCAGCAGCTTAGTCCCACTAGCGAACGAGCAGTACTTC. Its protein product is CASSLVPLANEQYF.

Only a few counts were recorded for this clonotype. V gene TRBV28 combines with J gene TRBJ1-6; D not certain. V was trimmed by 9 bases and J by 8 bases, leaving 11 bases between them. The CDR3 length is 12 residues. From germline, CDR1 is MDHEN and CDR2 SYDVKM. CDR3 nucleotide sequence: TGTGCCAGTCGACTTGTGGATTCACCCCTCCACTTT. Amino acid sequence: CASRLVDSPLHF.

This clonotype was counted at least ten times. This chain links TRBV18 with TRBJ1-2; the D gene is possibly TRBD1 (5 bases). The CDR3 has 14 amino acids. The V gene's germline CDR1 is KGHSH and CDR2 LQKENI. Trimming stripped 2 bases from V and 4 bases from J, with 11 bases between. This CDR3 is CASSPAGSGYGYTF. CDR3 sequence (DNA): TGTGCCAGCTCACCAGCAGGGAGTGGCTATGGCTACACCTTC.

This clonotype has only a few counts. This chain uses TRBV5-1 with TRBJ2-5; D possibly corresponds to TRBD1 (6 bases). CDR3 size: 14 residues. V was cut by 0 bases and J by 1 base, with 7 bases left in between. The germline CDR1 and CDR2 sequences are SGHRS and YFSETQ. The CDR3 sequence is CASSLGGLQETQYF. The DNA for the CDR3 is TGCGCCAGCAGCTTGGGGGGGCTCCAAGAGACCCAGTACTTC. The variable domain in full, completed from reference TRBV5-1 and TRBJ2-5, reads KAGVTQTPRYLIKTRGQQVTLSCSPISGHRSVSWYQQTPGQGLQFLFEYFSETQRNKGNFPGRFSGRQFSNSRSEMNVSTLELGDSALYLCASSLGGLQETQYFGPGTRLLVL.

The rearrangement links TRBV25-1 to TRBJ2-7, with 7 bases fitting TRBD1. V was clipped by 8 bases and J by 1 base; unmatched bases: 5. The length of the CDR3 is 13 residues. Germline CDR1 reads MGHDK; CDR2 reads SYGVNS. The CDR3 region has the DNA TGTGCCAGCGTACGGGACAGTTCCTACGAGCAGTACTTC. Encoded protein: CASVRDSSYEQYF.

This rearrangement joins TRBV28 to TRBJ1-2; no clear D gene. This CDR3 has 16 residues. Germline CDR1 and CDR2: MDHEN and SYDVKM. V was clipped by 5 bases and J by 5 bases, with 21 bases between them. This CDR3 is CASSPRTGVNPYGYTF. The CDR3 DNA is TGTGCCAGCAGTCCTAGGACGGGAGTCAACCCATATGGCTACACCTTC.

This clonotype was picked up a small number of times. V and J are TRBV20-1 and TRBJ2-3; D call uncertain. There are 13 residues in the CDR3. The germline CDR1 and CDR2 sequences are DFQATT and SNEGSKA (reference sequence). Trimming shortened V by 6 bases and J by 3 bases, and 13 bases separated the two germline ends. CDR3 in DNA: TGCAGTGCCTCTCGGTTCCGGACAGATACGCAGTATTTT. Amino acid sequence: CSASRFRTDTQYF.

The CDR3 reads CSATRQVNEKLFF. The DNA for the CDR3 is TGCAGTGCTACAAGACAGGTTAATGAAAAACTGTTTTTT. The chain uses TRBV20-1 and TRBJ1-4, with a possible D match to TRBD1 (6 bases). Germline V gives CDR1 DFQATT, CDR2 SNEGSKA (reference sequence). V dropped 4 bases and J dropped 4 bases, with 10 bases sitting between them. The CDR3 length is 13 residues.

This clonotype was counted only a few times. J is TRBJ2-1 and V is TRBV7-3; D is ambiguous. Germline CDR1 SGHTA, CDR2 FQGTGA. CDR3 length equals 15 residues. V was pared by 1 base and J by 0 bases, with 7 bases between. This chain's CDR3 is CASSLKPSSYNEQFF. Here the CDR3 DNA reads TGTGCCAGCAGCTTAAAACCGAGCTCCTACAATGAGCAGTTCTTC. The whole variable domain, filled in from reference TRBV7-3 and TRBJ2-1, reads GAGVSQTPSNKVTEKGKYVELRCDPISGHTALYWYRQSLGQGPEFLIYFQGTGAADDSGLPNDRFFAVRPEGSVSTLKIQRTERGDSAVYLCASSLKPSSYNEQFFGPGTRLTVL.

The chain has TRBV20-1 and TRBJ1-4; 10 bases line up with TRBD1. The CDR3 extends over 15 amino acids. Germline assignment: CDR1 DFQATT and CDR2 SNEGSKA (reference sequence). V gave up 3 bases and J gave up 5 bases; unmatched junction bases: 6. CDR3 bases: TGCAGTGCTAGCCCGGGACAGGGGTCAAATGAAAAACTGTTTTTT. It translates to CSASPGQGSNEKLFF.

This clonotype was counted a few times. The rearrangement uses TRBV20-1 and TRBJ1-4, with a tentative D call TRBD1 (6 bases). CDR1 and CDR2 from the germline V gene are DFQATT and SNEGSKA (reference sequence). The CDR3 has 15 residues. V was trimmed by 1 base and J by 5 bases, leaving 14 bases between them. In nucleotides, the CDR3 is TGCAGTGCTAGAGCGTGGTACCAGGGGAATGAAAAACTGTTTTTT. This translates into CSARAWYQGNEKLFF.

This clonotype was counted many times. J is TRBJ2-7 and V is TRBV12-3 or TRBV12-4; 14 bases are a match to TRBD2. This CDR3 region has 15 residues. V dropped 4 bases and J dropped 7; count of bases not matched to a gene: 6. The chain's CDR3 is CASSSTSGRVGEQYF. CDR3 sequence (DNA): TGTGCCAGCAGTTCGACTAGCGGGAGGGTAGGTGAGCAGTACTTC.

V and J are TRBV25-1 and TRBJ2-1, with TRBD1 matching 8 bases. CDR1 MGHDK and CDR2 SYGVNS come from the germline V gene. CDR3 length: 14 residues. The J segment lost 7 bases and the V segment lost 6 bases, leaving 8 bases of the junction unmatched. CDR3 DNA: TGTGCCAGCAGAGGACAGGGCGCTGGGAATGAGCAGTTCTTC. Its translation is CASRGQGAGNEQFF.

The table lists this clonotype with a few counts. The chain uses TRBV12-3 or TRBV12-4 and TRBJ1-6, with 7 bases that match TRBD1. This CDR3 is built from 16 residues. After removal of 5 bases from V and 9 bases from J, the junction contained 13 bases not matched to a gene. This CDR3 is CASSHMTGWTFSPLHF. Written as DNA, the CDR3 is TGTGCCAGCAGTCACATGACAGGGTGGACTTTTTCACCCCTCCACTTT.

This sequence joins TRBV11-2 and TRBJ2-1, with TRBD2 matching 8 bases. Trimming cost V 5 bases and J 4 bases; bases outside gene matches: 4. CDR3 length equals 14 residues. Germline values: CDR1 SGHAT, CDR2 FQNNGV. The DNA for the CDR3 is TGTGCCAGCAGCCCCCAGCGGGAGTACAATGAGCAGTTCTTC. Protein product: CASSPQREYNEQFF.

This clonotype was seen a few times. The chain has TRBV6-1 and TRBJ1-6; the D is unclear. Germline lookup yields CDR1 MNHNS and CDR2 SASEGT. The CDR3 sequence is 17 residues long. Trimming cost V 6 bases and J 2 bases, with 17 bases left between them. The CDR3 is CASRSGKGSPYNSPLHF. DNA for the CDR3: TGTGCCAGCAGATCGGGGAAGGGTAGCCCCTATAATTCACCCCTCCACTTT.

This clonotype showed up just once. For the CDR3, the DNA is TGCGCCAGCAGCTTGGAAGCCAGCGGGGAGGGGGAGACCCAGTACTTC. Amino acid sequence: CASSLEASGEGETQYF. The J gene is TRBJ2-5, the V gene TRBV5-1, with 7 bases identical to TRBD2. The CDR3 has 16 amino acids. The germline gives CDR1 SGHRS, CDR2 YFSETQ. The trim removed 0 bases at V and 5 bases at J, leaving 10 bases unmatched.

This rearrangement joins TRBV20-1 to TRBJ2-1; TRBD2 agrees at 12 bases. With 5 bases clipped from V and 5 bases from J, the junction kept 10 bases outside the gene matches. Germline-derived CDR1 and CDR2 are DFQATT and SNEGSKA (reference sequence). The CDR3 sequence is 16 residues long. The CDR3 is CSARTSGNIGHNEQFF. As DNA, the CDR3 is TGCAGTGCTCGGACTAGCGGGAATATCGGCCACAATGAGCAGTTCTTC.

This chain links TRBV12-3 or TRBV12-4 with TRBJ2-1; 12 positions match TRBD2. CDR3 length: 15 residues. V was clipped by 2 bases and J by 12 bases; unmatched bases: 8. The CDR3 DNA follows: TGTGCCAGCAGTTTAAGACTAGCGGGGGTATTAGGGCAGTTCTTC. As protein: CASSLRLAGVLGQFF.

This clonotype was seen many times. This chain links TRBV20-1 with TRBJ1-6, with D possibly being TRBD1 (6 bases). Germline V gene data show CDR1 as DFQATT and CDR2 as SNEGSKA (reference sequence). The CDR3 totals 13 residues. V dropped 5 bases and J dropped 10 bases, with 15 bases sitting between them. This chain's CDR3 is CSAPNKQGSPLHF. The CDR3 nucleotides read TGCAGTGCTCCTAATAAACAGGGCTCACCCCTCCACTTT.

This clonotype was observed at least ten times. The V call is TRBV2, the J call TRBJ1-4, with unresolved D. Germline CDR1 is SNHLY and CDR2 is FYNNEI. The CDR3 is 13 residues long. With 4 bases removed from V and 7 bases from J, the gap between germline ends came to 10 bases. The chain's CDR3 is CASSGRRGEKLFF. DNA of the CDR3: TGTGCCAGCAGTGGCCGACGGGGTGAAAAACTGTTTTTT.

This clonotype was detected a few times. The chain carries TRBV6-1 and TRBJ2-1, with 7 bases matching TRBD2. The CDR3 runs 15 residues. With V trimmed by 5 bases and J by 3 bases, 7 bases remained unmatched. Germline lookup yields CDR1 MNHNS and CDR2 SASEGT. The CDR3 loop reads CASSLRAGVYNEQFF. CDR3 nucleotides: TGTGCCAGCAGTCTCCGGGCGGGGGTCTACAATGAGCAGTTCTTC.

The chain is built from TRBV20-1 and TRBJ1-5; no definite D call. This CDR3 spans 12 amino acids. The germline V gene has CDR1 DFQATT and CDR2 SNEGSKA (reference sequence). Trimming pared 6 bases from V and 8 bases from J, leaving 14 bases between. In nucleotides, the CDR3 is TGCAGTGCACAGACGGGGAGGGAGCCCCAGCATTTT. This sequence encodes CSAQTGREPQHF.

This chain links TRBV7-3 with TRBJ2-5; D remains unclear. The CDR3 covers 13 residues. Per the germline V gene, CDR1 is SGHTA and CDR2 is FQGTGA. V dropped 3 bases and J dropped 5 bases, with 10 bases sitting between them. The CDR3 loop reads CASSLRYGETQYF. The CDR3, as DNA: TGTGCCAGCAGCTTGCGCTATGGGGAGACCCAGTACTTC.

The chain has TRBV6-2 or TRBV6-3 and TRBJ2-7; D is possibly TRBD1 or TRBD2 (5 bases each). The germline V and J ends were trimmed by 5 bases and 2 bases, with 19 bases remaining between them. This CDR3 is 16 amino acids long. Germline lookup yields CDR1 MNHEY and CDR2 SVGEGT. The DNA for the CDR3 is TGTGCCAGCAGTCCCCATTCCGGGACGAGAACCTACGAGCAGTACTTC. Encoded protein: CASSPHSGTRTYEQYF.